These T cell receptor beta chains were read from a single sample in a study of ipilimumab plus nivolumab after autologous stem cell transplantation. TCRdb keeps only in-frame clones here, not all; method: immunoSEQ multiplex PCR. The table includes under 15,000 clones, around 63% detected once. The sequences come from PBMCs, collected in a trial of ipilimumab plus nivolumab as post-transplant consolidation. The receptors stem from a male donor with diffuse large B-cell lymphoma. The CDR3 runs from the conserved cysteine through the conserved F or W. D genes are given only for firm matches. Not all rows give a size; the values are once, few, many and, for expanded clones, a class.

-	TRBV5-1	TRBJ2-3	TRBD2	CASMRDRLAGGRADTQYF	TGCGCCAGCATGAGGGACCGTCTAGCGGGAGGAAGGGCAGATACGCAGTATTTT
-	TRBV7-3	TRBJ2-2	-	CASSFYSENTGELFF	TGTGCCAGCAGCTTTTACTCCGAGAACACCGGGGAGCTGTTTTTT
large	TRBV2	TRBJ2-7	TRBD2	CASSVTSGRAYEQYF	TGTGCCAGCAGCGTGACTAGCGGGAGGGCCTACGAGCAGTACTTC
-	TRBV18	TRBJ1-1	-	CASSPVYTEAFF	TGTGCCAGCTCACCTGTGTATACTGAAGCTTTCTTT
-	TRBV18	TRBJ2-3	TRBD2	CATQLAASTDTQYF	TGTGCCACCCAACTAGCGGCTAGCACAGATACGCAGTATTTT
few	TRBV6-5	TRBJ1-2	-	CASSYSQGGYGYTF	TGTGCCAGCAGTTACTCGCAGGGTGGCTATGGCTACACCTTC
-	TRBV7-2	TRBJ2-7	-	CASSFGGGYEQYF	TGTGCCAGCAGCTTTGGAGGCGGCTACGAGCAGTACTTC
-	TRBV7-3	TRBJ2-3	-	CASSFSGSTDTQYF	TGTGCCAGCAGCTTTTCCGGAAGCACAGATACGCAGTATTTT
-	TRBV4-1	TRBJ2-7	TRBD2	CASSLSGILGNLEGYEQYF	TGCGCCAGCAGCCTCAGCGGGATTTTGGGCAACCTGGAGGGCTACGAGCAGTACTTC
-	TRBV9	TRBJ1-2	TRBD1	CASSGQGEANYGYTF	TGTGCCAGCAGCGGGCAGGGGGAAGCTAACTATGGCTACACCTTC
-	TRBV30	TRBJ2-2	-	CAWTRGGELFF	TGTGCCTGGACCAGGGGTGGGGAGCTGTTTTTT
-	TRBV5-1	TRBJ2-5	TRBD2	CASSGWREGRETQYF	TGCGCCAGCAGCGGGTGGAGGGAGGGCCGAGAGACCCAGTACTTC
-	TRBV7-9	TRBJ2-7	-	CASSSGDEQYF	TGTGCCAGCAGCTCGGGGGACGAGCAGTACTTC
few	TRBV7-9	TRBJ1-1	TRBD1	CASSSGGSTEAFF	TGTGCCAGCAGCTCAGGGGGTAGCACTGAAGCTTTCTTT
-	TRBV9	TRBJ2-2	-	CASSLTWGTGELFF	TGTGCCAGCAGCCTAACCTGGGGAACCGGGGAGCTGTTTTTT
-	TRBV27	TRBJ1-3	-	CASRGRSVWNTIYF	TGTGCCAGCAGGGGTCGTTCTGTGTGGAACACCATATATTTT
-	TRBV7-2	TRBJ1-5	TRBD1	CASSPTGPNQPQHF	TGTGCCAGCAGTCCGACAGGGCCCAATCAGCCCCAGCATTTT
-	TRBV7-9	TRBJ1-2	-	CASSLASQGTYGYTF	TGTGCCAGCAGCTTAGCCTCACAGGGAACCTATGGCTACACCTTC
once	TRBV7-2	TRBJ1-2	-	CASSSGVNYGYTF	TGTGCCAGCAGCTCCGGGGTGAACTATGGCTACACCTTC
-	TRBV18	TRBJ2-6	-	CASSPDSPGANVLTF	TGTGCCAGCTCCCCTGACTCCCCTGGGGCCAACGTCCTGACTTTC
once	TRBV14	TRBJ2-7	TRBD1	CASSQWDRKYEQYF	TGTGCCAGCAGCCAATGGGACAGGAAGTACGAGCAGTACTTC
-	TRBV19	TRBJ1-3	-	CASSTGPTLSGNTIYF	TGTGCCAGTAGTACAGGTCCCACACTCTCTGGAAACACCATATATTTT
-	TRBV7-9	TRBJ1-4	-	CASSNRGPEKLFF	TGTGCCAGCAGCAACCGGGGCCCTGAAAAACTGTTTTTT
few	TRBV5-1	TRBJ2-3	-	CASSLGPGVIDTQYF	TGCGCCAGCAGCTTGGGGCCCGGGGTTATAGATACGCAGTATTTT
few	TRBV29-1	TRBJ2-3	-	CSIRAADTQYF	TGCAGCATCCGGGCCGCTGATACGCAGTATTTT
few	TRBV7-6	TRBJ2-1	-	CASSLGGGSAGDEQFF	TGTGCCAGCAGCTTGGGGGGCGGGAGTGCAGGGGATGAGCAGTTCTTC
-	TRBV28	TRBJ1-2	-	CASSSYSYGYTF	TGTGCCAGCAGTTCTTACAGCTATGGCTACACCTTC
-	TRBV5-1	TRBJ2-2	-	CASSSNRDFNTGELFF	TGCGCCAGCAGCTCCAACCGGGACTTCAACACCGGGGAGCTGTTTTTT
-	TRBV6-6	TRBJ1-5	TRBD1	CASTGQGVRNQPQHF	TGTGCCAGCACGGGACAGGGAGTAAGAAATCAGCCCCAGCATTTT
-	TRBV7-9	TRBJ2-1	TRBD2	CASSFGTSGGAHNEQFF	TGTGCCAGCAGCTTCGGGACTAGCGGGGGGGCCCACAATGAGCAGTTCTTC
-	TRBV7-8	TRBJ2-2	TRBD1	CASSPGTGKAGELFF	TGTGCCAGCAGCCCCGGGACAGGGAAGGCCGGGGAGCTGTTTTTT
-	TRBV4-1	TRBJ1-1	-	CASSQAPLGGRGMNTEAFF	TGCGCCAGCAGCCAAGCCCCGTTGGGCGGGAGGGGTATGAACACTGAAGCTTTCTTT
few	TRBV5-5	TRBJ2-5	-	CASSFRPGGETQYF	TGTGCCAGCAGCTTTCGACCTGGAGGGGAGACCCAGTACTTC
-	TRBV4-1	TRBJ2-1	TRBD2	CASSQGGGAGDSYNEQFF	TGCGCCAGCAGCCAAGGAGGAGGAGCGGGGGACTCCTACAATGAGCAGTTCTTC
-	TRBV6-1	TRBJ2-3	-	CASSEGGLWSDTQYF	TGTGCCAGCAGTGAGGGTGGGTTGTGGTCAGATACGCAGTATTTT
-	TRBV5-4	TRBJ2-2	TRBD2	CASSPTASGNTGELFF	TGTGCCAGCAGCCCAACAGCTAGCGGGAACACCGGGGAGCTGTTTTTT
-	TRBV6-1	TRBJ2-3	TRBD2	CASTRGGTDTQYF	TGTGCCAGCACTCGGGGGGGGACAGATACGCAGTATTTT
-	TRBV6-7	TRBJ1-4	-	CASSAVSGNEKLFF	TGTGCCAGCAGTGCTGTTTCGGGTAATGAAAAACTGTTTTTT
-	TRBV27	TRBJ2-4	-	CASSLFPWQGLAKNIQYF	TGTGCCAGCAGTTTATTCCCCTGGCAGGGTCTAGCCAAAAACATTCAGTACTTC
few	TRBV7-9	TRBJ2-5	TRBD2	CASSAGLGETQYF	TGTGCCAGCAGCGCCGGACTAGGAGAGACCCAGTACTTC
-	TRBV6-5	TRBJ2-7	-	CATRGWDNYEQYF	TGTGCCACCCGGGGTTGGGACAACTACGAGCAGTACTTC
-	TRBV7-6	TRBJ1-1	-	CASSLSQRTEAFF	TGTGCCAGCAGCCTCTCCCAGCGGACTGAAGCTTTCTTT
once	TRBV10-3	TRBJ2-1	-	CAISESWEQFF	TGTGCCATCAGTGAGTCGTGGGAGCAGTTCTTC
-	TRBV10-3	TRBJ1-2	-	CAISEGGVNYGYTF	TGTGCCATCAGTGAGGGAGGGGTAAACTATGGCTACACCTTC
-	TRBV9	TRBJ2-6	-	CASSVGGTASGANVLTF	TGTGCCAGCAGCGTAGGAGGGACCGCCTCTGGGGCCAACGTCCTGACTTTC
-	TRBV4-3	TRBJ1-1	-	CASSQESQGRDTEAFF	TGCGCCAGCAGCCAAGAATCCCAGGGGCGGGACACTGAAGCTTTCTTT
-	TRBV28	TRBJ1-2	-	CASSLRAAPGYTF	TGTGCCAGCAGTTTGCGGGCGGCCCCCGGCTACACCTTC
-	TRBV6-5	TRBJ1-1	-	CASSMGGEVSGFF	TGTGCCAGCAGTATGGGAGGAGAGGTCTCGGGTTTCTTT
few	TRBV7-8	TRBJ2-7	-	CASSQDPAGDLREQYF	TGTGCCAGCAGCCAAGATCCGGCCGGGGACCTAAGAGAGCAGTACTTC
medium-sized	TRBV4-1	TRBJ2-1	-	CASSPPTRWDEQFF	TGCGCCAGCAGCCCCCCCACTAGATGGGATGAGCAGTTCTTC
-	TRBV7-2	TRBJ1-2	-	CASSLDGENYGYTF	TGTGCCAGCAGCTTAGACGGAGAAAACTATGGCTACACCTTC
-	TRBV5-1	TRBJ2-3	TRBD2	CASSWQTSGGDLNTQYF	TGCGCCAGCAGCTGGCAAACTAGCGGGGGAGATCTGAATACGCAGTATTTT
-	TRBV4-3	TRBJ1-2	-	CASSPYRDYGYTF	TGCGCCAGCAGCCCCTACAGAGACTATGGCTACACCTTC
-	TRBV6-4	TRBJ1-1	TRBD1	CASSVTGGPVNTEAFF	TGTGCCAGCAGCGTGACAGGGGGCCCGGTGAACACTGAAGCTTTCTTT